These T cell receptor beta chains were read from a single sample in a study of T-cell memory formation after mild COVID-19. TCRdb independently ran MiXCR on the 5' RACE reads; one entry per CDR3 protein. The sample holds under 250,000 distinct CDR3 sequences, 9% to 10% seen once. Material: PBMCs or a T cell subset sorted from them (not recorded which). The receptor source for this set is a man aged 18-30 years who had mild COVID-19 (a few samples of this study predate the infection). Cell type and time point are not known. Each CDR3 is given with its conserved first and last residue. Fields, in order: CDR3 DNA, CDR3 protein, V gene, clone size, J gene, D gene. A D gene is named only where the DNA matches it firmly. The size entry is marked missing in some rows and otherwise reads once, few, many or a size class.

CDR3 DNA: TGTGCCTGGAAAATCGCGGGGTTTAATTATAATTCACCCCTCCACTTT
CDR3 protein: CAWKIAGFNYNSPLHF
V gene: TRBV30
clone size: few
J gene: TRBJ1-6
D gene: .

CDR3 DNA: TGTGCCAGCAGCTTACCCTTACGCGGGGGGGCCTTATACCAGTTCTTC
CDR3 protein: CASSLPLRGGALYQFF
V gene: TRBV7-8
clone size: few
J gene: TRBJ2-1
D gene: TRBD2

CDR3 DNA: TGTGCCAGCAGCCTTAGCGGGAGCTCCTACAATGAGCAGTTCTTC
CDR3 protein: CASSLSGSSYNEQFF
V gene: TRBV7-3
clone size: many
J gene: TRBJ2-1
D gene: TRBD2

CDR3 DNA: TGTGCCAGCAGTTACGGCCTAGGGGAAAAACTGTTTTTT
CDR3 protein: CASSYGLGEKLFF
V gene: TRBV6-5
clone size: .
J gene: TRBJ1-4
D gene: .

CDR3 DNA: TGTGCCAGCTCAACAGGAGGAGGCTACACCTTC
CDR3 protein: CASSTGGGYTF
V gene: TRBV6-2/TRBV6-3
clone size: many
J gene: TRBJ1-2
D gene: .

CDR3 DNA: TGCGCCAGCAGCCAGATGAGCGGGGCCAACGTCCTGACTTTC
CDR3 protein: CASSQMSGANVLTF
V gene: TRBV4-3
clone size: few
J gene: TRBJ2-6
D gene: .

CDR3 DNA: TGCAGTTCGAACCAGGGGGCTTGGGGCACAGATACGCAGTATTTT
CDR3 protein: CSSNQGAWGTDTQYF
V gene: TRBV20-1
clone size: many
J gene: TRBJ2-3
D gene: TRBD1

CDR3 DNA: TGTGCCACCTGGAGGAGGGACATGAACACTGAAGCTTTCTTT
CDR3 protein: CATWRRDMNTEAFF
V gene: TRBV6-6
clone size: .
J gene: TRBJ1-1
D gene: .

CDR3 DNA: TGTGCCAGCAGCTTAGACTCTGGGGCCAACGTCCTGACTTTC
CDR3 protein: CASSLDSGANVLTF
V gene: TRBV7-3
clone size: many
J gene: TRBJ2-6
D gene: .

CDR3 DNA: TGCGCCAGCAGCCTGGGGACTAGCGGGGGGGCAGGCACCGGGGAGCTGTTTTTT
CDR3 protein: CASSLGTSGGAGTGELFF
V gene: TRBV4-3
clone size: few
J gene: TRBJ2-2
D gene: TRBD2

CDR3 DNA: TGTGCCAGCAGCAGGGACCGGGACGTGCAGTACTTC
CDR3 protein: CASSRDRDVQYF
V gene: TRBV6-5
clone size: .
J gene: TRBJ2-7
D gene: .

CDR3 DNA: TGCGCCAGCAGCCCCACAGGGGACCCTTACAATGAGCAGTTCTTC
CDR3 protein: CASSPTGDPYNEQFF
V gene: TRBV5-1
clone size: few
J gene: TRBJ2-1
D gene: TRBD1

CDR3 DNA: TGCGCCAGCAGCTTCGCGGGGATCACTGAGCAGTTCTTC
CDR3 protein: CASSFAGITEQFF
V gene: TRBV5-1
clone size: few
J gene: TRBJ2-1
D gene: .

CDR3 DNA: TGTGCCAGCAGCTTCATGGGACAGGGGGCGAATGAGCAGTTCTTC
CDR3 protein: CASSFMGQGANEQFF
V gene: TRBV7-2
clone size: .
J gene: TRBJ2-1
D gene: TRBD1

CDR3 DNA: TGCGCCAGCAGCTACCTGACAGGGGGAAGAACAGATACGCAGTATTTT
CDR3 protein: CASSYLTGGRTDTQYF
V gene: TRBV5-1
clone size: many
J gene: TRBJ2-3
D gene: TRBD1

CDR3 DNA: TGTGCCAGCAGCTTACTCGTTGGCCGAGAGACGGGCTACACCTTC
CDR3 protein: CASSLLVGRETGYTF
V gene: TRBV7-2
clone size: few
J gene: TRBJ1-2
D gene: .

CDR3 DNA: TGTGCCATCAGTGGGTCTATCGAGAACGAGCAGTTCTTC
CDR3 protein: CAISGSIENEQFF
V gene: TRBV10-3
clone size: .
J gene: TRBJ2-1
D gene: .

CDR3 DNA: TGCAGTGCTAGCGGGGGGGTTGAAGAGACCCAGTACTTC
CDR3 protein: CSASGGVEETQYF
V gene: TRBV20-1
clone size: many
J gene: TRBJ2-5
D gene: TRBD2

CDR3 DNA: TGTGCCAGTAGCACCACAGGGCAGGGCACTGAAGCTTTCTTT
CDR3 protein: CASSTTGQGTEAFF
V gene: TRBV19
clone size: few
J gene: TRBJ1-1
D gene: .

CDR3 DNA: TGTGCCAGCAGACAGCGCACCGGCTACACCTTC
CDR3 protein: CASRQRTGYTF
V gene: TRBV5-6
clone size: few
J gene: TRBJ1-2
D gene: .

CDR3 DNA: TGCGCCAGCAGCACCGGGACAGGGGCGGCAGATACGCAGTATTTT
CDR3 protein: CASSTGTGAADTQYF
V gene: TRBV10-1
clone size: many
J gene: TRBJ2-3
D gene: TRBD1

CDR3 DNA: TGCGCCGCGTCAAGGAGCACAGATACGCAGTATTTT
CDR3 protein: CAASRSTDTQYF
V gene: TRBV10-2
clone size: .
J gene: TRBJ2-3
D gene: .

CDR3 DNA: TGTGCCAGCAGCGGTGGGGACGGTGGCTACACCTTC
CDR3 protein: CASSGGDGGYTF
V gene: TRBV5-6
clone size: few
J gene: TRBJ1-2
D gene: .

CDR3 DNA: TGTGCCAGCAGCTTAAGGGTCCAGAGCACAGATACGCAGTATTTT
CDR3 protein: CASSLRVQSTDTQYF
V gene: TRBV7-2
clone size: .
J gene: TRBJ2-3
D gene: .

CDR3 DNA: TGTGCCAGCAGCGCAGCGGGATCTACAGATACGCAGTATTTT
CDR3 protein: CASSAAGSTDTQYF
V gene: TRBV9
clone size: many
J gene: TRBJ2-3
D gene: TRBD2

CDR3 DNA: TGTGCCAGCAGCTCGAGACGGGCGACTAATGAAAAACTGTTTTTT
CDR3 protein: CASSSRRATNEKLFF
V gene: TRBV7-6
clone size: .
J gene: TRBJ1-4
D gene: .

CDR3 DNA: TGTGCCAGCAGTGGCCGTGAGCAGCTAGCCTACAATGAGCAGTTCTTC
CDR3 protein: CASSGREQLAYNEQFF
V gene: TRBV6-5
clone size: .
J gene: TRBJ2-1
D gene: .

CDR3 DNA: TGTGCCAGCAGTTTCCCGAACACCGGGGAGCTGTTTTTT
CDR3 protein: CASSFPNTGELFF
V gene: TRBV28
clone size: many
J gene: TRBJ2-2
D gene: .

CDR3 DNA: TGTGCCATCAGTACGACAGGGCGTAATTCACCCCTCCACTTT
CDR3 protein: CAISTTGRNSPLHF
V gene: TRBV10-3
clone size: few
J gene: TRBJ1-6
D gene: TRBD1

CDR3 DNA: TGTGCCAGCAGTTGGCTAAGGGCTAGCAGACCGCAAGAGACCCAGTACTTC
CDR3 protein: CASSWLRASRPQETQYF
V gene: TRBV6-5
clone size: .
J gene: TRBJ2-5
D gene: .

CDR3 DNA: TGCGCCAGCAGCTCGGACGCGAACTATGGCTACACCTTC
CDR3 protein: CASSSDANYGYTF
V gene: TRBV5-1
clone size: .
J gene: TRBJ1-2
D gene: .

CDR3 DNA: TGTGCCAGCAGCTCCTCTTTAGCGGGGGGTAGCACAGATACGCAGTATTTT
CDR3 protein: CASSSSLAGGSTDTQYF
V gene: TRBV5-4
clone size: .
J gene: TRBJ2-3
D gene: TRBD2

CDR3 DNA: TGCGCCAGCAGCGAAGGGTCCATTCCCAATCAGCCCCAGCATTTT
CDR3 protein: CASSEGSIPNQPQHF
V gene: TRBV5-1
clone size: few
J gene: TRBJ1-5
D gene: .

CDR3 DNA: TGTGCCAGCTCACCAGTGGGGACTAGCATTTACGAGCAGTACTTC
CDR3 protein: CASSPVGTSIYEQYF
V gene: TRBV18
clone size: .
J gene: TRBJ2-7
D gene: TRBD2

CDR3 DNA: TGTGCCAGCAGCCCTACCCCCGCCACAGATACGCAGTATTTT
CDR3 protein: CASSPTPATDTQYF
V gene: TRBV7-6
clone size: .
J gene: TRBJ2-3
D gene: .

CDR3 DNA: TGTGCCAGCAGCTTAGTCGGGACAGGCTTAGGAGGGCAGTACTTC
CDR3 protein: CASSLVGTGLGGQYF
V gene: TRBV7-2
clone size: few
J gene: TRBJ2-7
D gene: TRBD1

CDR3 DNA: TGTGCCAGCAGCTTACTAGGACTGGGGAACACCGGGGAGCTGTTTTTT
CDR3 protein: CASSLLGLGNTGELFF
V gene: TRBV7-3
clone size: few
J gene: TRBJ2-2
D gene: .

CDR3 DNA: TGTGCCATCAGGACGACTAGCCTCGCGACCCCAGATACGCAGTATTTT
CDR3 protein: CAIRTTSLATPDTQYF
V gene: TRBV10-3
clone size: .
J gene: TRBJ2-3
D gene: TRBD2

CDR3 DNA: TGTGCCAGCAGGAATACAGGGTCCTATGGCTACACCTTC
CDR3 protein: CASRNTGSYGYTF
V gene: TRBV27
clone size: .
J gene: TRBJ1-2
D gene: .

CDR3 DNA: TGTGCCAGCTCACCACCCTCGGGGGGTGACAATGAGCAGTTCTTC
CDR3 protein: CASSPPSGGDNEQFF
V gene: TRBV18
clone size: .
J gene: TRBJ2-1
D gene: TRBD2

CDR3 DNA: TGTGCCAGCAGTTACTCTGCGGGCCCCCTGGTCAATGAGCAGTTCTTC
CDR3 protein: CASSYSAGPLVNEQFF
V gene: TRBV6-2/TRBV6-3
clone size: many
J gene: TRBJ2-1
D gene: .

CDR3 DNA: TGTGCCAGCAGCCGCTCGGAGGGCAGAGTGGGTTCACCCCTCCACTTT
CDR3 protein: CASSRSEGRVGSPLHF
V gene: TRBV7-6
clone size: few
J gene: TRBJ1-6
D gene: .

CDR3 DNA: TGCGCCAGCGGGCCCGTATTTGGACATACGAACACCGGGGAGCTGTTTTTT
CDR3 protein: CASGPVFGHTNTGELFF
V gene: TRBV5-1
clone size: few
J gene: TRBJ2-2
D gene: .

CDR3 DNA: TGTGCCAGCAGACCTACAGGGGCCACCCGTTCACCCCTCCACTTT
CDR3 protein: CASRPTGATRSPLHF
V gene: TRBV12-3/TRBV12-4
clone size: .
J gene: TRBJ1-6
D gene: TRBD1

CDR3 DNA: TGTGCCAGCAGCCCCCGCGGGGCCTTTACCTACAATGAGCAGTTCTTC
CDR3 protein: CASSPRGAFTYNEQFF
V gene: TRBV11-2
clone size: .
J gene: TRBJ2-1
D gene: .

CDR3 DNA: TGTGCCAGCAGCCTACTACGGCGCGAGCAGTACTTC
CDR3 protein: CASSLLRREQYF
V gene: TRBV12-3/TRBV12-4
clone size: .
J gene: TRBJ2-7
D gene: .

CDR3 DNA: TGCGCCAGCAGCCGACCGGGAGAAAACTATGGCTACACCTTC
CDR3 protein: CASSRPGENYGYTF
V gene: TRBV4-1
clone size: once
J gene: TRBJ1-2
D gene: .

CDR3 DNA: TGTGCCAGCAGCCCTGGACAGGGCTACTACACTGAAGCTTTCTTT
CDR3 protein: CASSPGQGYYTEAFF
V gene: TRBV14
clone size: .
J gene: TRBJ1-1
D gene: TRBD1

CDR3 DNA: TGCGCCAGCAGCCAAGAATCTAACGGGGGTTACAATGAGCAGTTCTTC
CDR3 protein: CASSQESNGGYNEQFF
V gene: TRBV4-3
clone size: many
J gene: TRBJ2-1
D gene: .

CDR3 DNA: TGTGCCAGCAGCTTAGCGGCTTACACAGATACGCAGTATTTT
CDR3 protein: CASSLAAYTDTQYF
V gene: TRBV11-2
clone size: many
J gene: TRBJ2-3
D gene: .

CDR3 DNA: TGTGCCAGCAGTGAACAGGGGAACACTGAAGCTTTCTTT
CDR3 protein: CASSEQGNTEAFF
V gene: TRBV6-6
clone size: many
J gene: TRBJ1-1
D gene: .

CDR3 DNA: TGTGCCAGCAGCTTAAGACTAGCGGGGCGTGAGCAGTTCTTC
CDR3 protein: CASSLRLAGREQFF
V gene: TRBV7-2
clone size: .
J gene: TRBJ2-1
D gene: TRBD2